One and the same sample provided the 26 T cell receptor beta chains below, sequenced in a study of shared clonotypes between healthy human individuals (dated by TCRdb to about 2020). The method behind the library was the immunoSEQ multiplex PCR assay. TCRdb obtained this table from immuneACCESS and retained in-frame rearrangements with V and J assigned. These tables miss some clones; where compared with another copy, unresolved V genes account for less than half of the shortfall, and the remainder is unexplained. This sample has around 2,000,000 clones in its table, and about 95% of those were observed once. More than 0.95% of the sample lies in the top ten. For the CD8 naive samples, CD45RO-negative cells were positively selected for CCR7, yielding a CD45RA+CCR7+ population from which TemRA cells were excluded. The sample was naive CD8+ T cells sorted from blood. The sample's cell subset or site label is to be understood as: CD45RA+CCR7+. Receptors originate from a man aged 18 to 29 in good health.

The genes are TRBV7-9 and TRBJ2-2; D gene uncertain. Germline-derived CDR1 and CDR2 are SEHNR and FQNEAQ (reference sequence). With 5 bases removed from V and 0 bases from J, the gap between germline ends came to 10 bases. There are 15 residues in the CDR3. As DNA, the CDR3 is TGTGCCAGCAGCCTGGGTTACGCGAACACCGGGGAGCTGTTTTTT. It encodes CASSLGYANTGELFF.

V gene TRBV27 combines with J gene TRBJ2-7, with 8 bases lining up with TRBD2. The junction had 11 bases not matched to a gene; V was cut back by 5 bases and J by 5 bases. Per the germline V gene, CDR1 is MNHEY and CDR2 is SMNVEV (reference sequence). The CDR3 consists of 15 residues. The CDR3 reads CASSPRGGATHEQYF. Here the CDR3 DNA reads TGTGCCAGCAGTCCCCGGGGGGGGGCGACCCACGAGCAGTACTTC.

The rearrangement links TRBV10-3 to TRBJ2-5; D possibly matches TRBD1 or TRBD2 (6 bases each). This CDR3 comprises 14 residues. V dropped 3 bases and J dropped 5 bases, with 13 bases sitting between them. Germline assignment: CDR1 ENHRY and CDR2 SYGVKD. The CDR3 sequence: CAISDPGAMETQYF. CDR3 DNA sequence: TGTGCCATCAGTGACCCGGGGGCCATGGAGACCCAGTACTTC.

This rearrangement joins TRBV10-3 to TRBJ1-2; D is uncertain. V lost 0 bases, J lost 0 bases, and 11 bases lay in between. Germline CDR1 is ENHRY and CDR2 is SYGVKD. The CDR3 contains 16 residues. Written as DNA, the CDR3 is TGTGCCATCAGTGAGTCGTCAGTGGGAGCTAACTATGGCTACACCTTC. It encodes CAISESSVGANYGYTF.

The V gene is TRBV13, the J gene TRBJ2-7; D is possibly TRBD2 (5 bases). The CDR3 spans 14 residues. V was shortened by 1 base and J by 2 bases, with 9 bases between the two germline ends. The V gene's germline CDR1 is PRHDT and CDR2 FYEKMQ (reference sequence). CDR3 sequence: CASSLALRAYEQYF. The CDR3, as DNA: TGTGCCAGCAGCTTAGCGTTGCGGGCCTACGAGCAGTACTTC.

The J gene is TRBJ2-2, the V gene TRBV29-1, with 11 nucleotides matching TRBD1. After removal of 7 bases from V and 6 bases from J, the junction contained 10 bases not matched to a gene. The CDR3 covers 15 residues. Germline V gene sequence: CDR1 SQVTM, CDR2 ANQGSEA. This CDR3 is CSAVWTGGPSGELFF. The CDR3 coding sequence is TGCAGCGCTGTCTGGACAGGGGGCCCCTCCGGGGAGCTGTTTTTT.

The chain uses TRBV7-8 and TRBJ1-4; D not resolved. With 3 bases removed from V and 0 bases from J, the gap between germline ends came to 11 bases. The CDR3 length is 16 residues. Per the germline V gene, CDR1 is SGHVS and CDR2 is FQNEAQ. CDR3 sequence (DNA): TGTGCCAGCAGCTTTAGCCAGTCGGCAACTAATGAAAAACTGTTTTTT. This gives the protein CASSFSQSATNEKLFF.

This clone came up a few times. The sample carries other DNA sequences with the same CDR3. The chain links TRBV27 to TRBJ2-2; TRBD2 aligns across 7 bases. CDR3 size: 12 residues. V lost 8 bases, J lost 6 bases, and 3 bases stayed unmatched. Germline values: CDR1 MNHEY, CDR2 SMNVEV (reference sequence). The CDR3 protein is CASRGEAGELFF. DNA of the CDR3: TGTGCCAGCCGGGGGGAGGCCGGGGAGCTGTTTTTT.

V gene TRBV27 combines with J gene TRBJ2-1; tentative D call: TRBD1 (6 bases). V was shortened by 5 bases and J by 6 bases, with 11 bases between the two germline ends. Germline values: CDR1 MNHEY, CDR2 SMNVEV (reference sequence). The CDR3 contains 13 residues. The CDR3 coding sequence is TGTGCCAGCAGTAACTGGGGGCCCAATGAGCAGTTCTTC. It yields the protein CASSNWGPNEQFF.

CDR3: CASSLLSTGEAFF. The CDR3 bases are TGTGCCAGCAGCCTATTATCGACAGGAGAAGCTTTCTTT. The V gene is TRBV7-9, the J gene TRBJ1-1; TRBD1 is a possible D gene (6 bases). In germline, CDR1 is SEHNR, CDR2 FQNEAQ (reference sequence). There are 13 residues in the CDR3. V dropped 5 bases and J dropped 8 bases, with 15 bases sitting between them.

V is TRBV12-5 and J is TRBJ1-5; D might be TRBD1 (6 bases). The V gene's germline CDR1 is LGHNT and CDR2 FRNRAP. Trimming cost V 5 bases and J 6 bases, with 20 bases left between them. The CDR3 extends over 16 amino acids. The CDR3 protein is CASGKREVAGAQPQHF. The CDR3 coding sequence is TGTGCTAGTGGTAAGAGGGAGGTGGCAGGGGCTCAGCCCCAGCATTTT.

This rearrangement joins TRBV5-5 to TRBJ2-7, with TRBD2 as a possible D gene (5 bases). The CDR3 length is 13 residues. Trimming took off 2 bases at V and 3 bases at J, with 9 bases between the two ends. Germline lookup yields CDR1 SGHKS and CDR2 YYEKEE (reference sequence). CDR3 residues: CASSFQRNYEQYF. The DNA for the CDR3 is TGTGCCAGCAGCTTTCAGCGGAACTACGAGCAGTACTTC.

The CDR3: CASSHLRDLDDTQYF. The CDR3 DNA reads as TGCGCCAGCAGCCACTTGCGGGACTTGGATGATACGCAGTATTTT. The V and J genes are TRBV4-1 and TRBJ2-3; perhaps TRBD2 as D (6 bases). Deletions cut 3 bases from V and 6 bases from J, with 16 bases between. The germline V gene has CDR1 MGHRA and CDR2 YSYEKL. This CDR3 comprises 15 residues.

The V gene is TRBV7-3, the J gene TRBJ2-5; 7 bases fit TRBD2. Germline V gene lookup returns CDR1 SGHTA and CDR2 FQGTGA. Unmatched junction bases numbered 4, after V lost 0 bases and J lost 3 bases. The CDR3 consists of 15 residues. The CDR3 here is CASSLTAGEKETQYF. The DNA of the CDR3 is TGTGCCAGCAGCTTAACTGCGGGGGAAAAAGAGACCCAGTACTTC.

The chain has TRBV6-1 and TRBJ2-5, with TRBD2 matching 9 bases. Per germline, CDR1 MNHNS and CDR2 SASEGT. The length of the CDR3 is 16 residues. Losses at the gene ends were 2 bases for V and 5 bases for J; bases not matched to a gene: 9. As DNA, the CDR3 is TGTGCCAGCAGTGAAAGTTGGGGACTAGCCTTCGAGACCCAGTACTTC. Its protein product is CASSESWGLAFETQYF.

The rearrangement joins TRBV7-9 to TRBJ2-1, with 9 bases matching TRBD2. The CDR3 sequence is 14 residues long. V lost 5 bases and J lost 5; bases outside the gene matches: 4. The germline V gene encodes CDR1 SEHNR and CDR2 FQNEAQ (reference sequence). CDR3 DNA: TGTGCCAGCAGCCCACTAGCGGGTCACAATGAGCAGTTCTTC. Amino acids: CASSPLAGHNEQFF.

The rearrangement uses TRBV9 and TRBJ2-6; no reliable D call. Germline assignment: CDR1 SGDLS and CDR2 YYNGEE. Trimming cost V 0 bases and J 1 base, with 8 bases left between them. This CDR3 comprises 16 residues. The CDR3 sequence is CASSVGALSGANVLTF. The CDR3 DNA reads TGTGCCAGCAGCGTAGGGGCTCTGTCTGGGGCCAACGTCCTGACTTTC.

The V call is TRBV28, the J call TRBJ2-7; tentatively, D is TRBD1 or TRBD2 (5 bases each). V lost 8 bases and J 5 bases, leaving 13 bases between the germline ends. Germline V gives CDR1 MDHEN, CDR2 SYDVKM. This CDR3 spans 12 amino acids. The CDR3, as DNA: TGTGCCAGCCGGGACCCCTCACACGAGCAGTACTTC. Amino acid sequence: CASRDPSHEQYF.

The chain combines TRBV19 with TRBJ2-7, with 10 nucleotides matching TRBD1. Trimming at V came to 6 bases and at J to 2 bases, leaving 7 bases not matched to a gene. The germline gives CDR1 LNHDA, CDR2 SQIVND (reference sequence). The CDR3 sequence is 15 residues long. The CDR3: CASRDGDRGTYEQYF. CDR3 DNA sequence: TGTGCCAGTAGGGACGGGGACAGGGGCACCTACGAGCAGTACTTC.

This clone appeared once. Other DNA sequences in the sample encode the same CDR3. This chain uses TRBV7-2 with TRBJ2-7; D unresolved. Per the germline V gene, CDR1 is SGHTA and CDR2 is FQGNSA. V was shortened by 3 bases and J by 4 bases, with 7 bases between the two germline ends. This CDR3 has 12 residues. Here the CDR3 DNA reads TGTGCCAGCAGCTTCCCCCTATACGAGCAGTACTTC. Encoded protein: CASSFPLYEQYF.

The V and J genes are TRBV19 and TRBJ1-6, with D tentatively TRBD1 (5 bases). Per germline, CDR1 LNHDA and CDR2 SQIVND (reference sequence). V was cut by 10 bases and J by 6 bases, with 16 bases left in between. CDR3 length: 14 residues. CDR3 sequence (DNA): TGTGCCACCGCACACGGGGCCATTAATTCACCCCTCCACTTT. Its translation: CATAHGAINSPLHF.

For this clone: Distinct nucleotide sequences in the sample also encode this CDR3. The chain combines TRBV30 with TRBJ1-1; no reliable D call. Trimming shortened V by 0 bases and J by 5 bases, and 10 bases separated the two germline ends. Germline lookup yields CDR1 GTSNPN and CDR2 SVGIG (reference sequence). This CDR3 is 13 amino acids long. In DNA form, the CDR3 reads TGTGCCTGGAGTGTAGGTGGGTGGACTGAAGCTTTCTTT. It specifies CAWSVGGWTEAFF.

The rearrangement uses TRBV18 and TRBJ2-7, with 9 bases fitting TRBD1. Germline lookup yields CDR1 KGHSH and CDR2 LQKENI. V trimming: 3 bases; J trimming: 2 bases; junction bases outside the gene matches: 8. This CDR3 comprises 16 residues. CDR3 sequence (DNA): TGTGCCAGCTCACCGACCGGGACAGGGCCCACCTACGAGCAGTACTTC. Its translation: CASSPTGTGPTYEQYF. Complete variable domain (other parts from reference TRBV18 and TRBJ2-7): NAGVMQNPRHLVRRRGQEARLRCSPMKGHSHVYWYRQLPEEGLKFMVYLQKENIIDESGMPKERFSAEFPKEGPSILRIQQVVRGDSAAYFCASSPTGTGPTYEQYFGPGTRLTVT.

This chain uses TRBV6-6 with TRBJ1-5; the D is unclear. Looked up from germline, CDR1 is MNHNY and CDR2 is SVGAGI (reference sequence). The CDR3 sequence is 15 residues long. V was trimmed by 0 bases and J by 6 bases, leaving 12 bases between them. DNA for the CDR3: TGTGCCAGCAGTTACTCAGAGGAGCCCATTCAGCCCCAGCATTTT. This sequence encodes CASSYSEEPIQPQHF.

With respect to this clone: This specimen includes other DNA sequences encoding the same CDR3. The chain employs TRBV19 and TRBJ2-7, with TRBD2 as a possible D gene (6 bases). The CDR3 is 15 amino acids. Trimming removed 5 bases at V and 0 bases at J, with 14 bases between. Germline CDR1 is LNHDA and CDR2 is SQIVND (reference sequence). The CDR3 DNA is TGTGCCAGTAGTCCCCGTGGAGGGTCCTCCTACGAGCAGTACTTC. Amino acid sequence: CASSPRGGSSYEQYF.

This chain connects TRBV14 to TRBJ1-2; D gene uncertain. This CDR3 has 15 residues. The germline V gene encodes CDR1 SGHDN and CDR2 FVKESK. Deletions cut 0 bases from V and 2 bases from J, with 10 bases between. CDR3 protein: CASSQDSSFNYGYTF. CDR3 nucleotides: TGTGCCAGCAGCCAAGACAGCTCTTTCAACTATGGCTACACCTTC. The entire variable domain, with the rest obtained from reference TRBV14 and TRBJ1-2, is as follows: EAGVTQFPSHSVIEKGQTVTLRCDPISGHDNLYWYRRVMGKEIKFLLHFVKESKQDESGMPNNRFLAERTGGTYSTLKVQPAELEDSGVYFCASSQDSSFNYGYTFGSGTRLTVV.